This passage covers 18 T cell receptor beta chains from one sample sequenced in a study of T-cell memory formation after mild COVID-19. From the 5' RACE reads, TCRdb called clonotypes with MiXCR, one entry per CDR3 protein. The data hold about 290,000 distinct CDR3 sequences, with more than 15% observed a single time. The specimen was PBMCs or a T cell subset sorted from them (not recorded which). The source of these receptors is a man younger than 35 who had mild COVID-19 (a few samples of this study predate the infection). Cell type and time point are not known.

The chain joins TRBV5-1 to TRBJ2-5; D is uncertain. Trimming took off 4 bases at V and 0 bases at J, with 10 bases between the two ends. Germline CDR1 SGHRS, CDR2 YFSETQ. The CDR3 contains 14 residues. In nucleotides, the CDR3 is TGCGCCAGCAGCCCCTCGCCGAACCAAGAGACCCAGTACTTC. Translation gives CASSPSPNQETQYF.

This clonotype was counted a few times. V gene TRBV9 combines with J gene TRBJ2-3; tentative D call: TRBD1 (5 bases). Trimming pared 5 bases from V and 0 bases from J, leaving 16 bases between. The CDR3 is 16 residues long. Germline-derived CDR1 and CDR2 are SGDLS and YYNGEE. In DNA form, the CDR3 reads TGTGCCAGCAGTTCTCTCGACAGACCTAGCACAGATACGCAGTATTTT. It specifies CASSSLDRPSTDTQYF.

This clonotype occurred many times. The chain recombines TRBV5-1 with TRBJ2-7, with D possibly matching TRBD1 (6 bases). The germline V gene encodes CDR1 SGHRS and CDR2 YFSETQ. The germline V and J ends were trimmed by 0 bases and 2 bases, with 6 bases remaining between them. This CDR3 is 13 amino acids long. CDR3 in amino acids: CASSLDRAYEQYF. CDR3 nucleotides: TGCGCCAGCAGCTTGGACAGGGCCTACGAGCAGTACTTC.

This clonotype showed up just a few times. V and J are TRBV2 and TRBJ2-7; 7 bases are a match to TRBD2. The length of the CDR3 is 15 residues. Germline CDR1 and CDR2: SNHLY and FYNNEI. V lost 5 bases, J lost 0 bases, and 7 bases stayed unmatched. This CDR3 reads CASSREEASSYEQYF. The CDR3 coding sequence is TGTGCCAGCAGTCGGGAGGAGGCGAGCTCCTACGAGCAGTACTTC.

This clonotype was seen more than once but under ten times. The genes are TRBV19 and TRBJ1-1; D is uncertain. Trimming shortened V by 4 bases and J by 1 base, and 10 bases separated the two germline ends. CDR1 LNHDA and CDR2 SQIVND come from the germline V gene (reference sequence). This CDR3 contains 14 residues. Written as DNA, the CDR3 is TGTGCCAGTAGTAAAATCCGGGGGAACACTGAAGCTTTCTTT. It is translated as CASSKIRGNTEAFF.

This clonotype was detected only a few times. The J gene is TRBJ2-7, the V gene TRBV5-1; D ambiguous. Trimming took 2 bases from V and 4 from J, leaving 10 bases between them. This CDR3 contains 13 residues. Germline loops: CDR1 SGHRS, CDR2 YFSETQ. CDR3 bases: TGCGCCAGCAGCTTCGGCGTTCGTTACGAGCAGTACTTC. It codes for CASSFGVRYEQYF.

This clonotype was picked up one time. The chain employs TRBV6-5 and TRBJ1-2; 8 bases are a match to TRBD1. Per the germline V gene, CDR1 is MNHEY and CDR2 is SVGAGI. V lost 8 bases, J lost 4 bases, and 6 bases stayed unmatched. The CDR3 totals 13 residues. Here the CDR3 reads CASARGPLYGYTF. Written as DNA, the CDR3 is TGTGCCAGCGCCAGGGGGCCACTCTATGGCTACACCTTC.

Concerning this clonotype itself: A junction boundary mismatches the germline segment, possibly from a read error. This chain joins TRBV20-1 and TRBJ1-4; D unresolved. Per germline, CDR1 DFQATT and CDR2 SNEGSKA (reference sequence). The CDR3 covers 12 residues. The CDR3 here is CSADNTAADSVF. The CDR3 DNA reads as TGCAGTGCTGACAACACCGCCGCGGATTCTGTTTTT.

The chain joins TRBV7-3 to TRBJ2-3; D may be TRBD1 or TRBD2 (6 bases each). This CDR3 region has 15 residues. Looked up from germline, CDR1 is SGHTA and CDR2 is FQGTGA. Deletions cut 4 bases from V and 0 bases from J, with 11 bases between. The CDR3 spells CASSSGGPSTDTQYF. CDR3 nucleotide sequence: TGTGCCAGCAGCTCCGGGGGCCCTAGCACAGATACGCAGTATTTT.

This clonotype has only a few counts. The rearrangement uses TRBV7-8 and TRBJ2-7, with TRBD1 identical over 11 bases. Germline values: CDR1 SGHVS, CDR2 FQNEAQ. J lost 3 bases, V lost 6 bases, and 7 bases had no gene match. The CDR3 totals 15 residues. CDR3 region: CASSRTGGRIYEQYV. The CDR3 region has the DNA TGTGCCAGCAGTCGGACAGGGGGCAGGATCTACGAGCAGTACGTC.

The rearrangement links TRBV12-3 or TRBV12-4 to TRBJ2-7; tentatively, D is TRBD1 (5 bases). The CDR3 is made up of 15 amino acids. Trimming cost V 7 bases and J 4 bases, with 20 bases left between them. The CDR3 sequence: CASILRVGAVYEQYF. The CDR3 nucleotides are TGTGCCAGCATCCTGCGAGTTGGGGCGGTTTACGAGCAGTACTTC.

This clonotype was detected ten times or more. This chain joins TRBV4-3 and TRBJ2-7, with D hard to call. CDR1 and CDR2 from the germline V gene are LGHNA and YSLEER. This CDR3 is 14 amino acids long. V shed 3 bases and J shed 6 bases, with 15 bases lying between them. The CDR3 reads CASSQEIWVGEQYF. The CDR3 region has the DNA TGCGCCAGCAGCCAGGAAATTTGGGTTGGCGAGCAGTACTTC.

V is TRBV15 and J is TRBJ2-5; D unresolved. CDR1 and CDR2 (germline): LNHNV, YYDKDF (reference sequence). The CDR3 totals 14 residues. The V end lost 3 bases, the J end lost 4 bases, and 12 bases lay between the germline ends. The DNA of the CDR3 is TGTGCCACCAGCAGGTCTCTGGGCTCAGAGACCCAGTACTTC. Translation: CATSRSLGSETQYF.

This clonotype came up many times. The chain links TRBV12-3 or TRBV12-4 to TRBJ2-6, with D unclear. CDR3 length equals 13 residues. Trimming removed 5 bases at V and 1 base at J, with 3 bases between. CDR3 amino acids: CASSLSGANVLTF. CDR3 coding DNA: TGTGCCAGCAGTCTATCTGGGGCCAACGTCCTGACTTTC.

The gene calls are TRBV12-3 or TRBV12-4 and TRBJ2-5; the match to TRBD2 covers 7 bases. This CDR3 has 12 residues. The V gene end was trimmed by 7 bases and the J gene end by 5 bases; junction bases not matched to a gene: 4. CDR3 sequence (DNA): TGTGCCAGCAACCTCGGGGGGGAGACCCAGTACTTC. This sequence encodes CASNLGGETQYF.

The CDR3 spells CASSLGAGIQETQYF. The DNA of the CDR3 is TGTGCCAGCAGCTTAGGGGCAGGGATCCAAGAGACCCAGTACTTC. The chain carries TRBV7-2 and TRBJ2-5; the D gene is possibly TRBD1 (5 bases). V lost 1 base and J 1 base, leaving 10 bases between the germline ends. CDR3 length: 15 amino acids. Germline V gene data show CDR1 as SGHTA and CDR2 as FQGNSA.

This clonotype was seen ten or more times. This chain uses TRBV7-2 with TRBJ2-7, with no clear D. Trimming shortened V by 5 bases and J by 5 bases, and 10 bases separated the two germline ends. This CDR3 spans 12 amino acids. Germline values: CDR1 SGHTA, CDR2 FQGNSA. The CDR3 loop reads CASSPFGDEQYF. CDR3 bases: TGTGCCAGCAGCCCCTTTGGGGACGAGCAGTACTTC.

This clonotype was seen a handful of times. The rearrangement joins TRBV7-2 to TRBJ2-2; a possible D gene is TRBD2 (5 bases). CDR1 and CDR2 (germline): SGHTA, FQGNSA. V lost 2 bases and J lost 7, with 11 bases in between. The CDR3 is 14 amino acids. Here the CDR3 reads CASSLREFSGELFF. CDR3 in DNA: TGTGCCAGCAGCTTAAGGGAGTTCAGCGGGGAGCTGTTTTTT.